The rows below give T cell receptor beta chains drawn from one sample of a study of control samples from healthy donors and cancer patients. Profiling relied on immunoSEQ multiplex PCR, and the TCRdb table lists in-frame clones only, not all of them. This sample has 95,000 to 150,000 clones, with about 89% found just once. The sequencing input was blood. Receptors were obtained from a man aged 45-65 years in good health. The CDR3 runs from the conserved cysteine through the conserved F or W. The order of the fields is J gene, V gene, D gene, clone size, CDR3 protein, CDR3 DNA. The D gene is left open where the match is weak. Clone size is stated in some rows and not others, as once, few, many or a class when expanded.

>TRBJ2-7|TRBV9|TRBD1|.
CASSFTTGSDYEQYF
TGTGCCAGCAGCTTCACGACAGGGTCGGATTACGAGCAGTACTTC
>TRBJ2-7|TRBV2|.|.
CASRGLGVPYEQYF
TGTGCCAGCAGAGGGCTTGGAGTACCATACGAGCAGTACTTC
>TRBJ1-5|TRBV19|.|few
CASKGVAGKGSNQPQHF
TGTGCCAGTAAAGGGGTGGCAGGGAAGGGGAGCAATCAGCCCCAGCATTTT
>TRBJ1-1|TRBV18|.|.
CASSFATLNTEAFF
TGTGCCAGCTCATTCGCTACCTTGAACACTGAAGCTTTCTTT
>TRBJ1-1|TRBV15|.|.
CATSRVEGSVTEAFF
TGTGCCACCAGCAGAGTTGAGGGCTCGGTCACTGAAGCTTTCTTT
>TRBJ1-4|TRBV5-8|TRBD1|.
CASSPQSDRGEKLFF
TGTGCCAGCAGCCCCCAGTCAGACAGGGGTGAAAAACTGTTTTTT
>TRBJ2-7|TRBV5-4|.|.
CASSLQGAYEQYF
TGTGCCAGCAGCCTACAGGGAGCCTACGAGCAGTACTTC
>TRBJ1-5|TRBV11-2|TRBD1|.
CASSLDRTGSNQPQHF
TGTGCCAGCAGCTTAGATAGGACAGGAAGCAATCAGCCCCAGCATTTT
>TRBJ2-3|TRBV27|TRBD1|.
CASSLLTGATDTQYF
TGTGCCAGCAGTTTATTGACAGGGGCCACAGATACGCAGTATTTT
>TRBJ2-5|TRBV7-9|.|.
CASSDSRETQYF
TGTGCCAGCAGCGATTCCCGAGAGACCCAGTACTTC
>TRBJ1-1|TRBV2|TRBD1|.
CASSGQGIVSTEAFF
TGTGCCAGCAGTGGACAGGGTATTGTGAGCACTGAAGCTTTCTTT
>TRBJ1-6|TRBV5-6|.|.
CASSLVHVNSPLHF
TGTGCCAGCAGCTTGGTACACGTTAATTCACCCCTCCACTTT
>TRBJ1-1|TRBV29-1|.|.
CSVGTQVNTEAFF
TGCAGCGTTGGTACACAGGTGAACACTGAAGCTTTCTTT
>TRBJ2-7|TRBV25-1|TRBD1|.
CASSEAQGAGYEQYF
TGTGCCAGCAGTGAAGCACAGGGGGCTGGTTACGAGCAGTACTTC
>TRBJ2-1|TRBV13|TRBD1|.
CASSLETGGDEQFF
TGTGCCAGCAGCTTAGAGACAGGGGGCGATGAGCAGTTCTTC
>TRBJ1-2|TRBV7-2|.|.
CASSLARGANYGYTF
TGTGCCAGCAGCTTAGCGAGGGGCGCTAACTATGGCTACACCTTC
>TRBJ1-2|TRBV5-1|.|.
CASSPPGLAYGYTF
TGCGCCAGCAGCCCCCCAGGGCTAGCCTATGGCTACACCTTC
>TRBJ1-1|TRBV4-1|.|.
CASSQVGLGITEAFF
TGCGCCAGCAGCCAAGTGGGACTGGGGATCACTGAAGCTTTCTTT
>TRBJ2-7|TRBV19|TRBD2|.
CATYLFPGREVHEQYF
TGTGCCACCTATCTTTTTCCGGGACGGGAGGTCCACGAGCAGTACTTC
>TRBJ2-7|TRBV6-5|.|.
CASGGTPRYEQYF
TGTGCCAGCGGGGGGACCCCCCGCTACGAGCAGTACTTC
>TRBJ1-1|TRBV19|.|.
CASSIKGRQVNTEAFF
TGTGCCAGTAGTATCAAGGGAAGACAGGTGAACACTGAAGCTTTCTTT
>TRBJ1-4|TRBV19|TRBD1|.
CASSGYGQGGSNEKLFF
TGTGCCAGTAGTGGATACGGACAGGGGGGATCTAATGAAAAACTGTTTTTT
>TRBJ2-5|TRBV5-4|TRBD1|.
CASSTPRQGQQETQYF
TGTGCCAGCAGCACCCCCCGACAGGGGCAACAAGAGACCCAGTACTTC
>TRBJ1-2|TRBV2|.|.
CASEAGTYGYTF
TGTGCCAGCGAGGCTGGGACCTATGGCTACACCTTC
>TRBJ1-2|TRBV9|.|.
CASSANYGYTF
TGTGCCAGCAGCGCGAACTATGGCTACACCTTC
>TRBJ2-7|TRBV3-1/TRBV3-2|.|few
CASSQYSGSSYEQYF
TGTGCCAGCAGCCAATATTCGGGTTCATCCTACGAGCAGTACTTC
>TRBJ1-2|TRBV5-1|.|.
CASSPQGSYGYTF
TGCGCCAGCAGCCCCCAGGGCTCCTATGGCTACACCTTC
>TRBJ1-2|TRBV29-1|.|.
CSVEGRYYGYTF
TGCAGCGTTGAAGGACGCTACTATGGCTACACCTTC